This T cell receptor beta chain was sequenced for a study of blood T cell repertoires in COVID-19. Looking at the study overall: Nucleic acid was either cDNA or gDNA, and it came from T cells, B-cell-depleted T cells, or PBMCs.

The J segment lost 8 bases and the V segment lost 0 bases, leaving 8 bases of the junction unmatched. CDR1 is SGHAT and CDR2 is FQNNGV in the germline V gene. The CDR3 consists of 16 residues. Individuals drawn from about 26 US areas were about 18 to 95 years old. Authors' processing steps: Estimation of nucleated cell counts relied on the amplification of reference gene primers. Assay: immunoSEQ multiplex PCR; the TCRdb copy retains only in-frame clones and omits some. That table supplies the V and J calls and clone size; D and trimming were determined from the DNA. Among 260,000 or so clones listed, about 91% were seen once.

The sequence was obtained from a woman between 25 and 40 years old with acute COVID-19. The chain links TRBV11-2 to TRBJ2-1; 9 bases are shared with TRBD1. Source material: PBMCs or T cells enriched from blood (not recorded which). CDR3 nucleotides: TGTGCCAGCAGCTTAGATCAGCGGGACAGGGACGATGAGCAGTTCTTC. Protein product: CASSLDQRDRDDEQFF.